These 15 T cell receptor beta chains were all obtained from the same sample, sequenced in a study of Ad26.COV2.S vaccination and SARS-CoV-2 variants. Only in-frame clones appear in the TCRdb table, and some are missing; sequencing was by immunoSEQ multiplex PCR. The sample lists 350,000 to 450,000 clones; 75% to 90% were seen once. As for treatment: about 20 received Ad26.COV2.S at low or high dose, single or two shots; roughly five received placebo; per-sample allocation not given. Sample collection was performed on day 63 after the first vaccine or placebo injection. The sample here was peripheral blood, taken in a trial of Ad26.COV2.S vaccine versus placebo. Receptors originate from a person between 18 and 65 years old who received the Ad26.COV2.S COVID-19 vaccine or a placebo.

The rearrangement joins TRBV5-4 to TRBJ2-7, with D tentatively TRBD2 (6 bases). The germline CDR1 and CDR2 sequences are SGHNT and YYREEE (reference sequence). V was pared by 0 bases and J by 5 bases, with 15 bases between. The CDR3 extends over 15 amino acids. The CDR3 sequence is CASSLDQRASNEQYF. The CDR3 bases are TGTGCCAGCAGCTTGGACCAGCGGGCCAGTAACGAGCAGTACTTC.

This clone was seen more than once but under ten times. The rearrangement joins TRBV28 to TRBJ2-7; TRBD1 agrees at 8 bases. The CDR3 sequence is 15 residues long. CDR1 and CDR2 from the germline V gene are MDHEN and SYDVKM. V gave up 7 bases and J gave up 6 bases; unmatched junction bases: 14. CDR3 region: CASTNRRGQDVEQYF. The DNA of the CDR3 is TGTGCCAGCACCAACAGACGGGGACAGGACGTCGAGCAGTACTTC.

The J gene is TRBJ2-3, the V gene TRBV29-1; D might be TRBD2 (5 bases). V lost 4 bases and J lost 0, with 5 bases in between. Germline assignment: CDR1 SQVTM and CDR2 ANQGSEA. This CDR3 comprises 12 residues. The CDR3, as DNA: TGCAGCGTTGGGACTAGCACAGATACGCAGTATTTT. As protein: CSVGTSTDTQYF.

This chain joins TRBV7-2 and TRBJ2-3; TRBD2 matches 8 bases. This CDR3 comprises 15 residues. Germline V lookup: CDR1 SGHTA, CDR2 FQGNSA. V lost 5 bases, J lost 4 bases, and 8 bases stayed unmatched. The CDR3 loop is CASSQLAALSDTQYF. For the CDR3, the DNA is TGTGCCAGCAGCCAACTAGCGGCGCTGTCAGATACGCAGTATTTT. Variable domain in full (rest from reference TRBV7-2 and TRBJ2-3): GAGVSQSPSNKVTEKGKDVELRCDPISGHTALYWYRQSLGQGLEFLIYFQGNSAPDKSGLPSDRFSAERTGGSVSTLTIQRTQQEDSAVYLCASSQLAALSDTQYFGPGTRLTVL.

The rearrangement uses TRBV14 and TRBJ2-5, with TRBD2 as a possible D gene (5 bases). Trimming removed 3 bases at V and 5 bases at J, with 10 bases between. The V gene's germline CDR1 is SGHDN and CDR2 FVKESK. The CDR3 is made up of 13 amino acids. The CDR3 nucleotides read TGTGCCAGCAGCCACGGGGTTCGGGAGACCCAGTACTTC. This codes for CASSHGVRETQYF.

The chain carries TRBV5-1 and TRBJ1-1; perhaps TRBD1 as D (6 bases). V was shortened by 1 base and J by 5 bases, with 18 bases between the two germline ends. The CDR3 is made up of 16 amino acids. CDR1 is SGHRS and CDR2 is YFSETQ in the germline V gene. CDR3 loop: CASSLTPRGARTEAFF. The CDR3 nucleotides read TGCGCCAGCAGCTTGACCCCCCGGGGGGCCCGGACTGAAGCTTTCTTT.

The J gene is TRBJ1-5, the V gene TRBV28; D uncertain. The CDR3 runs 11 residues. Germline CDR1 MDHEN, CDR2 SYDVKM. Deletions cut 3 bases from V and 7 bases from J, with 4 bases between. In DNA form, the CDR3 reads TGTGCCAGCAGTTTTGAACAGCCCCAGCATTTT. This sequence encodes CASSFEQPQHF.

The rearrangement links TRBV28 to TRBJ1-2; D is uncertain. This CDR3 has 12 amino acids. Trimming left V 3 bases short and J 7 bases short, with 9 bases between. The germline V gene has CDR1 MDHEN and CDR2 SYDVKM. CDR3 region: CASSFRQFGYTF. In nucleotides, the CDR3 is TGTGCCAGCAGTTTTCGGCAATTTGGCTACACCTTC.

This clone has only one observation. The chain employs TRBV7-9 and TRBJ2-3, with TRBD2 identical over 11 bases. The CDR3 contains 17 residues. The V gene end was trimmed by 5 bases and the J gene end by 1 base; junction bases not matched to a gene: 8. Germline V gene lookup returns CDR1 SEHNR and CDR2 FQNEAQ (reference sequence). CDR3 protein: CASSATSGLAGTDTQYF. CDR3 coding DNA: TGTGCCAGCAGCGCAACCTCGGGACTAGCGGGCACAGATACGCAGTATTTT. Supplemented by reference TRBV7-9 and TRBJ2-3, the full variable domain reads DTGVSQNPRHKITKRGQNVTFRCDPISEHNRLYWYRQTLGQGPEFLTYFQNEAQLEKSRLLSDRFSAERPKGSFSTLEIQRTEQGDSAMYLCASSATSGLAGTDTQYFGPGTRLTVL.

The rearrangement links TRBV24-1 to TRBJ1-5; D may be TRBD1 (5 bases). The CDR3 has 13 residues. From germline, CDR1 is KGHDR and CDR2 SFDVKD. The ends were cut back, 1 base at V and 9 bases at J, with 9 bases in the middle. The CDR3: CATSDFAGRPQHF. The CDR3 region has the DNA TGTGCCACCAGTGATTTTGCAGGGCGGCCCCAGCATTTT.

This chain links TRBV7-3 with TRBJ2-7, with 8 bases that match TRBD1. Germline values: CDR1 SGHTA, CDR2 FQGTGA. This CDR3 region has 13 residues. V gave up 5 bases and J gave up 5 bases; unmatched junction bases: 5. As DNA, the CDR3 is TGTGCCAGCAGCCTTGACAGGGGCCACGAGCAGTACTTC. Translation gives CASSLDRGHEQYF.

This rearrangement joins TRBV6-6 to TRBJ2-7; the match to TRBD2 covers 11 bases. In germline, CDR1 is MNHNY, CDR2 SVGAGI (reference sequence). Trimming cost V 2 bases and J 3 bases; bases outside gene matches: 6. This CDR3 contains 16 residues. Here the CDR3 reads CASSYATSGSGYEQYF. Here the CDR3 DNA reads TGTGCCAGCAGTTACGCTACTAGCGGGAGTGGCTACGAGCAGTACTTC.

The J gene is TRBJ2-7, the V gene TRBV5-1, with D unclear. V was pared by 3 bases and J by 0 bases, with 10 bases between. The CDR3 covers 14 residues. Germline CDR1 SGHRS, CDR2 YFSETQ. As DNA, the CDR3 is TGCGCCAGCAGCTCTTTCAAGAGCTCCTACGAGCAGTACTTC. As protein: CASSSFKSSYEQYF.

This clone was detected a few times. The V gene is TRBV3-1 (or the pseudogene TRBV3-2), the J gene TRBJ1-5; D perhaps matches TRBD1 (5 bases). Trimming removed 4 bases at V and 0 bases at J, with 10 bases between. CDR1 and CDR2 (germline): LGHDT, YNNKEL (reference sequence). The CDR3 runs 15 residues. CDR3 in amino acids: CASSPAGRSNQPQHF. The CDR3 coding sequence is TGTGCCAGCAGCCCCGCGGGACGTAGCAATCAGCCCCAGCATTTT.

This clone was recorded once. The rearrangement joins TRBV6-5 to TRBJ2-1; either TRBD1 or TRBD2 may supply D (5 bases each). V was clipped by 7 bases and J by 4 bases, with 17 bases between them. The CDR3 runs to 15 residues. Germline assignment: CDR1 MNHEY and CDR2 SVGAGI. Here the CDR3 reads CASTPTSGTYNEQFF. Here the CDR3 DNA reads TGTGCCAGCACCCCAACCTCAGGGACGTACAATGAGCAGTTCTTC.